These T cell receptor beta chains were read from a single sample in a study of radiation and T cells in renal cell carcinoma. Using immunoSEQ multiplex PCR, the repertoire was profiled, and TCRdb retains in-frame clones only, with some absent. The repertoire holds around 22,000 clones, with 58% as singletons. The source was tumor tissue, collected from a patient whose treatment was nephrectomy without radiotherapy. These receptors were taken from a man between 40 and 49 years old with renal cell carcinoma. Each CDR3 is given with its conserved first and last residue. A D gene is named only where the DNA matches it firmly. Clone size appears in some rows only: once, few, many, or a class for an expanded clone.

V gene	CDR3 length	clone size	J gene	D gene	CDR3 protein	CDR3 DNA
TRBV30	13	few	TRBJ1-5	NA	CAWSVQVNQPQHF	TGTGCCTGGAGTGTACAGGTAAATCAGCCCCAGCATTTT
TRBV10-3	11	NA	TRBJ2-3	NA	CAIRDTDTQYF	TGTGCCATCAGGGACACAGATACGCAGTATTTT
TRBV11-2	15	NA	TRBJ1-5	NA	CASSFSAEGNQPQHF	TGTGCCAGCAGCTTTAGCGCTGAAGGCAATCAGCCCCAGCATTTT
TRBV30	15	NA	TRBJ2-1	TRBD2	CAWENKGLAGGVEFF	TGTGCCTGGGAGAATAAGGGGCTAGCGGGAGGGGTGGAGTTCTTC
TRBV5-6	13	NA	TRBJ2-5	NA	CASSLYGQETQYF	TGTGCCAGCAGCCTGTACGGGCAAGAGACCCAGTACTTC
TRBV6-1	15	NA	TRBJ2-3	TRBD1	CASSKPGQDTDTQYF	TGTGCCAGCAGCAAACCGGGACAGGACACAGATACGCAGTATTTT
TRBV18	19	NA	TRBJ1-1	TRBD1	CASSPLTSTGQGMNTEAFF	TGTGCCAGCTCACCACTTACTTCCACCGGACAGGGGATGAACACTGAAGCTTTCTTT
TRBV4-3	15	few	TRBJ1-6	NA	CASSQATGINSPLHF	TGCGCCAGCAGCCAAGCGACAGGCATTAATTCACCCCTCCACTTT
TRBV6-6	14	NA	TRBJ2-1	TRBD2	CASSLAGGNNEQFF	TGTGCCAGCAGTCTAGCGGGAGGCAACAATGAGCAGTTCTTC
TRBV9	14	once	TRBJ1-2	NA	CASSVEGTVYGYTF	TGTGCCAGCAGCGTAGAGGGGACGGTATATGGCTACACCTTC
TRBV2	15	NA	TRBJ2-2	NA	CASTWDNRNTGELFF	TGTGCCAGCACTTGGGACAACCGAAACACCGGGGAGCTGTTTTTT
TRBV9	13	NA	TRBJ2-6	NA	CASSVDLGFHLTF	TGTGCCAGCAGCGTAGATCTAGGCTTCCACCTGACTTTC
TRBV7-2	15	NA	TRBJ1-6	TRBD1	CASSETYRGGSPLHF	TGTGCCAGCAGCGAGACCTACAGGGGAGGGTCACCCCTCCACTTT
TRBV4-1	17	NA	TRBJ2-6	NA	CASSRQGGGSGANVLTF	TGCGCCAGCAGCCGGCAGGGGGGAGGTTCTGGGGCCAACGTCCTGACTTTC
TRBV7-9	16	few	TRBJ1-2	NA	CASSLRGPRKDYGYTF	TGTGCCAGCAGCTTACGGGGCCCAAGGAAGGACTATGGCTACACCTTC
TRBV7-6	15	NA	TRBJ2-3	TRBD1	CASSRDRGQGDTQYF	TGTGCCAGCAGCAGGGACAGGGGGCAGGGAGATACGCAGTATTTT
TRBV19	13	NA	TRBJ2-7	NA	CASSPTGNYEQYF	TGTGCCAGTAGCCCCACAGGGAACTACGAGCAGTACTTC
TRBV28	16	NA	TRBJ1-5	NA	CASSLLGGRINQPQHF	TGTGCCAGCAGTTTATTAGGCGGCAGAATTAATCAGCCCCAGCATTTT
TRBV7-7	14	NA	TRBJ1-2	NA	CASSPLGPVYGYTF	TGTGCTAGCAGCCCGCTAGGACCGGTCTATGGCTACACCTTC
TRBV5-6	15	NA	TRBJ2-3	TRBD1	CASSVTGINTDTQYF	TGTGCCAGCAGCGTGACAGGGATCAACACAGATACGCAGTATTTT
TRBV5-5	15	few	TRBJ2-5	TRBD1	CASSWGDRGRETQYF	TGTGCCAGCAGCTGGGGGGACAGGGGACGGGAGACCCAGTACTTC
TRBV14	16	few	TRBJ1-3	NA	CASSRGRIDLGNTIYF	TGTGCCAGCAGCAGGGGACGGATCGACCTTGGAAACACCATATATTTT
TRBV18	15	NA	TRBJ1-1	TRBD1	CASSPQDRGNTEAFF	TGTGCCAGCTCACCACAGGACAGGGGTAACACTGAAGCTTTCTTT
TRBV21-1	16	NA	TRBJ1-1	NA	CASSNELRGQGTEAFF	TGTGCCAGCAGCAATGAGTTGCGGGGACAGGGGACTGAAGCTTTCTTT
TRBV28	14	NA	TRBJ1-5	TRBD1	CASTETGPNQPQHF	TGTGCCAGCACCGAGACAGGGCCTAATCAGCCCCAGCATTTT
TRBV28	14	NA	TRBJ1-5	TRBD1	CASRGGTGIQPQHF	TGTGCCAGCAGGGGGGGGACAGGGATTCAGCCCCAGCATTTT
TRBV6-6	13	NA	TRBJ2-1	NA	CASSLEVRGEQFF	TGTGCCAGCAGTTTAGAAGTTAGGGGTGAGCAGTTCTTC
TRBV7-2	13	medium-sized	TRBJ1-1	NA	CASSLLEDAEAFF	TGTGCCAGCAGCTTATTGGAGGACGCTGAAGCTTTCTTT
TRBV18	14	NA	TRBJ1-1	NA	CASSPEFKNTEAFF	TGTGCCAGCTCACCGGAATTCAAGAACACTGAAGCTTTCTTT
TRBV11-2	15	NA	TRBJ2-1	TRBD1	CASSGTGQGFNEQFF	TGTGCCAGCAGCGGAACTGGACAGGGGTTCAATGAGCAGTTCTTC
TRBV11-2	18	few	TRBJ2-1	NA	CASSLRGPFQSSYNEQFF	TGTGCCAGCAGCTTAAGAGGGCCTTTCCAGAGCTCCTACAATGAGCAGTTCTTC
TRBV5-1	13	NA	TRBJ1-1	NA	CASSNAGTSEAFF	TGCGCCAGCAGCAACGCCGGGACATCCGAAGCTTTCTTT
TRBV18	12	NA	TRBJ2-5	NA	CASSPEGLAQYF	TGTGCCAGCTCACCGGAGGGTTTAGCCCAGTACTTC
TRBV9	12	NA	TRBJ2-1	NA	CASRGEYNEQFF	TGTGCCAGCAGGGGGGAATACAATGAGCAGTTCTTC
TRBV9	15	NA	TRBJ2-7	TRBD1	CASSATGQGVNEQYF	TGTGCCAGCAGCGCTACTGGGCAGGGGGTCAACGAGCAGTACTTC
TRBV2	13	NA	TRBJ2-3	NA	CAISQGNTDTQYF	TGTGCCATCTCGCAGGGAAACACAGATACGCAGTATTTT
TRBV5-1	20	few	TRBJ2-7	TRBD2	CASSLAWVPGTSGMNHEQYF	TGCGCCAGCAGCTTGGCCTGGGTCCCCGGGACTAGCGGGATGAACCACGAGCAGTACTTC
TRBV5-1	13	NA	TRBJ1-2	NA	CASKPDIRYGYTF	TGCGCCAGCAAACCGGACATTCGGTATGGCTACACCTTC
TRBV19	14	NA	TRBJ1-6	NA	CASSNGRDYSPLHF	TGTGCCAGTAGTAATGGGCGGGACTATTCACCCCTCCACTTT
TRBV10-1	14	NA	TRBJ2-2	NA	CASSNRVGTGELFF	TGCGCCAGCAGTAACAGGGTGGGCACCGGGGAGCTGTTTTTT
TRBV28	19	NA	TRBJ1-5	TRBD1	CASSLDSGQPSQSNQPQHF	TGTGCCAGCAGCCTTGACTCGGGACAGCCCTCCCAGAGCAATCAGCCCCAGCATTTT
TRBV5-1	14	NA	TRBJ2-7	NA	CASSPYRETNEQYF	TGCGCCAGCAGCCCCTACAGGGAAACGAACGAGCAGTACTTC